This T cell receptor beta chain was observed in a study of regulatory and conventional T cells in RAG deficiency. On this clone itself: What it recognizes is unknown.

Points from the study as a whole: In Omenn syndrome, sorted "Tregs" may be peripherally activated cells.

Data came from immunoSEQ multiplex PCR; TCRdb stores just in-frame clones and leaves some out. The sample has around 37,000 clones, around nine tenths seen once. The same sample was also studied in work on regulatory T cells. That paper states: Amplification used 52 TRBV primers and 13 TRBJ primers. Patient repertoires had restricted TRB V-J pairs and skewed V and J usage, most in Tregs.

The sample taken for sequencing was CD8+ T cells sorted from blood. The sequence derives from a human donor in good health.

The CDR3 sequence: CASSWTSRGANVLTF. The CDR3 DNA sequence: TGCGCCAGCAGCTGGACTAGCCGTGGGGCCAACGTCCTGACTTTC. The chain employs TRBV5-1 and TRBJ2-6; TRBD2 matches at 8 bases. With 3 bases clipped from V and 3 bases from J, the junction kept 2 bases outside the gene matches. CDR1 is SGHRS and CDR2 is YFSETQ in the germline V gene. The CDR3 loop spans 15 amino acids.